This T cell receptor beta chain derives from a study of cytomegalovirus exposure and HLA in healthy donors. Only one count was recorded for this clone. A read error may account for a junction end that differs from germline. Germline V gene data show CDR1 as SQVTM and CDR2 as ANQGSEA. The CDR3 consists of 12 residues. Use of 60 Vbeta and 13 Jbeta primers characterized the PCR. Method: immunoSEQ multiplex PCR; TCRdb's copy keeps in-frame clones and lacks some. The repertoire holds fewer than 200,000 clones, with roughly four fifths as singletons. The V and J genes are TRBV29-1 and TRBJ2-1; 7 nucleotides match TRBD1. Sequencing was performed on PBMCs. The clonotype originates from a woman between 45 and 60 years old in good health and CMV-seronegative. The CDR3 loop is CGVLTGHNEQFF. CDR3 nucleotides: TGCGGCGTCTTGACAGGGCACAATGAGCAGTTCTTC.